Presented here are 21 T cell receptor beta chains from one specimen sequenced in a study of graft-versus-host responses after intestinal transplantation. Some clones are missing from TCRdb's copy, which holds only in-frame ones; the method was immunoSEQ multiplex PCR. Of 90,000 to 150,000 clones in the sample, around 93% were seen once. Their antigens remain unidentified. This specimen was unstimulated CD4+ T cells sorted from spleen or lymph node cells, taken before intestinal transplant. These receptor sequences come from a human donor who received an intestinal transplant.

The count of this clone is one. CDR3 coding DNA: TGTGCCAGCAGTCCCCAGGGGGTCACAGATACGCAGTATTTT. This translates into CASSPQGVTDTQYF. This chain joins TRBV28 and TRBJ2-3; TRBD1 aligns across 7 bases. This CDR3 is 14 amino acids long. Germline values: CDR1 MDHEN, CDR2 SYDVKM. The V and J ends lost 5 bases and 2 bases, in that order; junction bases with no gene match: 4.

This clone was observed once. The chain links TRBV27 to TRBJ2-7; 9 nucleotides align to TRBD1. Germline CDR1 and CDR2: MNHEY and SMNVEV (reference sequence). J lost 5 bases, V lost 8 bases, and 4 bases had no gene match. The CDR3 is 12 residues long. CDR3 sequence: CASRDRVHEQYF. Here the CDR3 DNA reads TGTGCCAGCCGGGACAGGGTCCACGAGCAGTACTTC.

The V call is TRBV9, the J call TRBJ2-3; 11 bases are shared with TRBD2. V shed 3 bases, J shed 6 bases, and the junction held 27 bases outside the gene matches. Germline-derived CDR1 and CDR2 are SGDLS and YYNGEE. The CDR3 extends over 22 amino acids. The CDR3 loop is CASSALGSSSGRAREPLDTQYF. DNA for the CDR3: TGTGCCAGCAGCGCACTAGGGTCGAGTAGCGGGAGGGCTCGCGAACCCCTTGATACGCAGTATTTT.

The chain employs TRBV18 and TRBJ1-3, with no clear D. The V end was cut by 2 bases, the J end by 3 bases, with 29 bases between. The CDR3 has 21 amino acids. Germline CDR1 reads KGHSH; CDR2 reads LQKENI. The CDR3 here is CASSPLQLQAEGFGRGNTIYF. Here the CDR3 DNA reads TGTGCCAGCTCACCATTGCAATTGCAGGCTGAGGGCTTTGGGCGTGGAAACACCATATATTTT.

This chain links TRBV7-2 with TRBJ2-7; the D gene is possibly TRBD2 (5 bases). In germline, CDR1 is SGHTA, CDR2 FQGNSA. With 0 bases removed from V and 4 bases from J, the gap between germline ends came to 10 bases. The CDR3 contains 14 residues. As DNA, the CDR3 is TGTGCCAGCAGCTTAGCTGACGGCGGGTACGAGCAGTACTTC. It yields the protein CASSLADGGYEQYF. Using reference TRBV7-2 and TRBJ2-7 for the parts outside the CDR3, the full variable domain is GAGVSQSPSNKVTEKGKDVELRCDPISGHTALYWYRQSLGQGLEFLIYFQGNSAPDKSGLPSDRFSAERTGGSVSTLTIQRTQQEDSAVYLCASSLADGGYEQYFGPGTRLTVT.

The sample holds a few counts of this clone. The rearrangement uses TRBV6-6 and TRBJ1-2; 9 bases agree with TRBD1. The trim removed 4 bases at V and 4 bases at J, leaving 7 bases unmatched. Germline CDR1 MNHNY, CDR2 SVGAGI (reference sequence). The CDR3 is 15 residues long. CDR3 bases: TGTGCCAGCAGTTCACCGGGACAGGGCTTCTATGGCTACACCTTC. Translated, it gives CASSSPGQGFYGYTF.

V is TRBV5-1 and J is TRBJ1-1; no clear D gene. Trimming shortened V by 4 bases and J by 2 bases, and 12 bases separated the two germline ends. CDR3 length: 14 residues. Per the germline V gene, CDR1 is SGHRS and CDR2 is YFSETQ. CDR3 bases: TGCGCCAGCAGCATACACAGTGCCAACACTGAAGCTTTCTTT. This gives the protein CASSIHSANTEAFF. Together with reference TRBV5-1 and TRBJ1-1, the CDR3 gives the full variable domain: KAGVTQTPRYLIKTRGQQVTLSCSPISGHRSVSWYQQTPGQGLQFLFEYFSETQRNKGNFPGRFSGRQFSNSRSEMNVSTLELGDSALYLCASSIHSANTEAFFGQGTRLTVV.

V is TRBV28 and J is TRBJ2-3; 10 nucleotides line up with TRBD1. Germline-derived CDR1 and CDR2 are MDHEN and SYDVKM. The CDR3 extends over 14 amino acids. With 4 bases clipped from V and 3 bases from J, the junction kept 1 base outside the gene matches. CDR3 loop: CASSWTGGTDTQYF. The CDR3 nucleotides are TGTGCCAGCAGTTGGACAGGGGGGACAGATACGCAGTATTTT.

V gene TRBV2 combines with J gene TRBJ1-1; 8 bases map to TRBD1. Unmatched junction bases numbered 4, after V lost 6 bases and J lost 1 base. The CDR3 length is 14 residues. CDR1 is SNHLY and CDR2 is FYNNEI in the germline V gene. This chain's CDR3 is CASRGTGGNTEAFF. The CDR3 DNA is TGTGCCAGCAGGGGGACAGGCGGGAACACTGAAGCTTTCTTT. The whole variable domain, remainder taken from reference TRBV2 and TRBJ1-1, is EPEVTQTPSHQVTQMGQEVILRCVPISNHLYFYWYRQILGQKVEFLVSFYNNEISEKSEIFDDQFSVERPDGSNFTLKIRSTKLEDSAMYFCASRGTGGNTEAFFGQGTRLTVV.

The chain uses TRBV19 and TRBJ2-2; 7 bases are a match to TRBD2. J was trimmed by 7 bases and V by 1 base; bases with no gene match: 3. Germline lookup yields CDR1 LNHDA and CDR2 SQIVND (reference sequence). The CDR3 loop spans 14 amino acids. The CDR3 spells CASSIAGRIGELFF. For the CDR3, the DNA is TGTGCCAGTAGTATAGCCGGGAGGATCGGGGAGCTGTTTTTT.

This chain links TRBV11-3 with TRBJ2-7; 7 bases fit TRBD1. The CDR3 has 15 residues. Losses at the gene ends were 2 bases for V and 2 bases for J; bases not matched to a gene: 6. Germline V gives CDR1 SGHNT, CDR2 YENEEA. This CDR3 reads CASSLRGQVPYEQYF. The CDR3 DNA is TGTGCCAGCAGCTTAAGGGGGCAGGTACCCTACGAGCAGTACTTC.

The V gene is TRBV6-4, the J gene TRBJ2-5; 7 nucleotides agree with TRBD1. The J call may be faulty, since TRBJ2-7 better matches the DNA end. Germline V gene lookup returns CDR1 MRHNA and CDR2 SNTAGT. The CDR3 runs to 13 residues. This CDR3 reads CASSVNRGSEQYF. The CDR3 DNA follows: TGTGCCAGCAGTGTTAACAGGGGTAGCGAGCAGTACTTC.

V gene TRBV28 combines with J gene TRBJ2-1, with TRBD2 matching 7 bases. The CDR3 spans 12 residues. From germline, CDR1 is MDHEN and CDR2 SYDVKM. Germline trimming cut 6 bases from V and 7 bases from J; bases unmatched to any gene: 3. CDR3: CASRREMNEQFF. The CDR3 DNA reads as TGTGCCAGCAGGCGGGAGATGAATGAGCAGTTCTTC.

The CDR3 loop reads CASSPQAGETGELFF. In DNA, the CDR3 is TGTGCCAGCTCACCACAAGCAGGGGAAACCGGGGAGCTGTTTTTT. The chain recombines TRBV18 with TRBJ2-2; possible D gene TRBD1, 6 bases. Germline-derived CDR1 and CDR2 are KGHSH and LQKENI. The V end lost 1 base, the J end lost 5 bases, and 11 bases lay between the germline ends. The CDR3 consists of 15 residues.

The chain employs TRBV5-5 and TRBJ2-7, with D maybe TRBD1 (6 bases). Between the trimmed V and J ends, which lost 1 base and 3 bases, there was a span of 11 bases. In germline, CDR1 is SGHKS, CDR2 YYEKEE (reference sequence). CDR3 size: 14 residues. The CDR3: CASSLLPGDYEQYF. In DNA, the CDR3 is TGTGCCAGCAGCTTGTTACCAGGGGACTACGAGCAGTACTTC.

J is TRBJ1-2 and V is TRBV2, with 7 bases matching TRBD1. Looked up from germline, CDR1 is SNHLY and CDR2 is FYNNEI. The ends lost 6 bases at V and 8 bases at J; junction bases unmatched: 9. The CDR3 is 13 residues long. The DNA for the CDR3 is TGTGCCAGCAGCGTTGACAGGGTGGGAGGCTACACCTTC. Its translation is CASSVDRVGGYTF.

The chain is built from TRBV6-6 and TRBJ2-7; D is unclear. The V and J ends lost 6 bases and 3 bases respectively, with 6 bases between them. This CDR3 spans 11 amino acids. Germline V gives CDR1 MNHNY, CDR2 SVGAGI (reference sequence). DNA of the CDR3: TGTGCCAGCAGCCGCCTCTACGAGCAGTACTTC. This gives the protein CASSRLYEQYF.

This chain connects TRBV27 to TRBJ2-1, with 14 positions matching TRBD2. The V gene's germline CDR1 is MNHEY and CDR2 SMNVEV (reference sequence). The CDR3 totals 18 residues. V gave up 5 bases and J gave up 4 bases; unmatched junction bases: 10. CDR3 coding DNA: TGTGCCAGCAGTCCCAGGACTAGCGGGGGGTTCAGGTACAATGAGCAGTTCTTC. This translates into CASSPRTSGGFRYNEQFF.

This chain connects TRBV11-3 to TRBJ1-5; the match to TRBD1 covers 7 bases. This CDR3 is built from 15 residues. The germline V gene encodes CDR1 SGHNT and CDR2 YENEEA. With V trimmed by 6 bases and J by 11 bases, 16 bases remained unmatched. As DNA, the CDR3 is TGTGCCAGCAGTCGGACCCGGACAGGCTGCAGTACCCAGCATTTT. This codes for CASSRTRTGCSTQHF. The entire variable domain, with the rest obtained from reference TRBV11-3 and TRBJ1-5, is as follows: EAGVVQSPRYKIIEKKQPVAFWCNPISGHNTLYWYLQNLGQGPELLIRYENEEAVDDSQLPKDRFSAERLKGVDSTLKIQPAELGDSAVYLCASSRTRTGCSTQHFGDGTRLSIL.

The chain has TRBV28 and TRBJ2-7, with D hard to call. CDR3 length: 16 residues. V was cut by 6 bases and J by 3 bases, with 21 bases left in between. The germline gives CDR1 MDHEN, CDR2 SYDVKM. The CDR3 loop reads CASSSSTRETVYEQYF. CDR3 sequence (DNA): TGTGCCAGCAGCTCCTCTACAAGGGAAACTGTCTACGAGCAGTACTTC. Drawing the rest from reference TRBV28 and TRBJ2-7, the complete variable domain is DVKVTQSSRYLVKRTGEKVFLECVQDMDHENMFWYRQDPGLGLRLIYFSYDVKMKEKGDIPEGYSVSREKKERFSLILESASTNQTSMYLCASSSSTRETVYEQYFGPGTRLTVT.

The chain uses TRBV9 and TRBJ1-1; D possibly corresponds to TRBD1 (5 bases). Trimming cost V 0 bases and J 4 bases, with 16 bases left between them. This CDR3 spans 16 amino acids. Germline V CDR1 and CDR2: SGDLS, YYNGEE. The CDR3 protein is CASSVEAGGRFTEAFF. CDR3 bases: TGTGCCAGCAGCGTAGAAGCGGGGGGACGTTTCACTGAAGCTTTCTTT.